A single T cell receptor beta chain is shown here with its context. The antigen is not known. This sample was included in a study of cytomegalovirus exposure and HLA in healthy donors. Study-wide results and limits: Accurate HLA-A and HLA-B prediction from TCR beta sequences was reported for most subjects. Relative to the approximately 670-donor mean, N-insertions were reportedly fewer in an Asian-associated ancestry cluster in a later analysis.

The PCR made use of 60 Vbeta and 13 Jbeta primers. Per the study methods: In a later analysis, roughly 11 million of approximately 80 million unique beta chains occurred in at least two donors. Data came from immunoSEQ multiplex PCR; TCRdb stores just in-frame clones and leaves some out. Clone size and the V and J calls come from that table; the DNA yielded D and trimming. Here the sample spans about 180,000 clones, around 80% being singletons. Source material: PBMCs. This TCR derives from a woman aged 40-49 years in good health and CMV-seronegative.

The chain's CDR3 is CASSLREHEQYF. As DNA, the CDR3 is TGTGCCAGCAGCTTACGAGAGCACGAGCAGTACTTC. The chain joins TRBV5-5 to TRBJ2-7; the D is unclear. This CDR3 has 12 amino acids. V lost 2 bases, J lost 5 bases, and 8 bases lay in between. Germline-derived CDR1 and CDR2 are SGHKS and YYEKEE (reference sequence).